The 6 T cell receptor beta chains presented below share a single source sample, sequenced in a study of T cells in Graves' hyperthyroidism and ophthalmopathy. RNA transcripts gave rise to amplified TCR beta CDR3 regions. TCR CDR3 underwent first-round RT-PCR with the HTBI primer set. TCRdb reprocessed the multiplex PCR reads via MiXCR and lists one record per CDR3 protein. The sample holds fewer than 700,000 distinct CDR3 sequences, about 15% seen once. Input material: blood. Source of these receptors: a woman younger than 30 with Graves' ophthalmopathy.

V is TRBV29-1 and J is TRBJ2-1; 8 bases are shared with TRBD2. Germline assignment: CDR1 SQVTM and CDR2 ANQGSEA. This CDR3 region has 13 residues. V was pared by 5 bases and J by 1 base, with 1 base of the junction left unmatched. The CDR3 DNA reads TGCAGCGTTAAGCGGGAGTCCTACAATGAGCAGTTCTTC. It is translated as CSVKRESYNEQFF.

This clonotype was observed a handful of times. The chain has TRBV7-8 and TRBJ1-6, with 8 positions matching TRBD1. The V gene end was trimmed by 4 bases and the J gene end by 4 bases; junction bases not matched to a gene: 9. The CDR3 covers 17 residues. Germline V gene sequence: CDR1 SGHVS, CDR2 FQNEAQ. Here the CDR3 DNA reads TGTGCCAGCAGCTGGACTCAAACAGGGGGTTATAATTCACCCCTCCACTTT. It specifies CASSWTQTGGYNSPLHF.

In its sample, this clonotype was seen many times. V is TRBV5-1 and J is TRBJ1-1; D unclear. This CDR3 region has 13 residues. V was trimmed by 0 bases and J by 6 bases, leaving 9 bases between them. Germline V gene data show CDR1 as SGHRS and CDR2 as YFSETQ. Written as DNA, the CDR3 is TGCGCCAGCAGCTTGGCAGGCAGGTCTGAAGCTTTCTTT. This gives the protein CASSLAGRSEAFF.

This clonotype occurred many times. The chain recombines TRBV11-2 with TRBJ1-2; no definite D call. Germline CDR1 and CDR2: SGHAT and FQNNGV. Trimming left V 0 bases short and J 8 bases short, with 7 bases between. CDR3 length: 12 amino acids. The CDR3 DNA follows: TGTGCCAGCAGCTTAGACCGCGGAGGCTACACCTTC. Protein: CASSLDRGGYTF.

This clonotype showed up many times. The chain is built from TRBV5-5 and TRBJ2-5, with 7 bases lining up with TRBD2. V was clipped by 3 bases and J by 1 base; unmatched bases: 3. Germline-derived CDR1 and CDR2 are SGHKS and YYEKEE (reference sequence). The CDR3 length is 14 residues. CDR3 nucleotides: TGTGCCAGCAGCTCTACTAGCGTCCAAGAGACCCAGTACTTC. As protein: CASSSTSVQETQYF. The variable domain in full, completed from reference TRBV5-5 and TRBJ2-5, reads DAGVTQSPTHLIKTRGQQVTLRCSPISGHKSVSWYQQVLGQGPQFIFQYYEKEERGRGNFPDRFSARQFPNYSSELNVNALLLGDSALYLCASSSTSVQETQYFGPGTRLLVL.

This clonotype was observed at least ten times. V gene TRBV5-5 combines with J gene TRBJ1-2; D is possibly TRBD1 (6 bases). The CDR3 runs to 14 residues. V lost 4 bases to trimming and J lost 2 bases, with 12 bases between them. Germline V gene sequence: CDR1 SGHKS, CDR2 YYEKEE (reference sequence). The CDR3 loop is CASSDRDMNYGYTF. DNA of the CDR3: TGTGCCAGCAGCGACCGGGACATGAACTATGGCTACACCTTC.